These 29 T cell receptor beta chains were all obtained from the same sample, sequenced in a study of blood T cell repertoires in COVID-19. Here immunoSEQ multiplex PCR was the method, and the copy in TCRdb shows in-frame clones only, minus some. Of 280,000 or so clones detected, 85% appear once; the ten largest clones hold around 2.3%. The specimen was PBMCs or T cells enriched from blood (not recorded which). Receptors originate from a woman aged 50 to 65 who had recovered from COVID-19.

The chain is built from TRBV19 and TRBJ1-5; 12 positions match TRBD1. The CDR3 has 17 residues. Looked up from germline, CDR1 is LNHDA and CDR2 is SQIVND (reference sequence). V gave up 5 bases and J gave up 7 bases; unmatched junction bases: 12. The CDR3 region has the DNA TGTGCCAGTAGTGCGGGACAGGGGGCCCCATCGGCCCAGCCCCAGCATTTT. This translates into CASSAGQGAPSAQPQHF.

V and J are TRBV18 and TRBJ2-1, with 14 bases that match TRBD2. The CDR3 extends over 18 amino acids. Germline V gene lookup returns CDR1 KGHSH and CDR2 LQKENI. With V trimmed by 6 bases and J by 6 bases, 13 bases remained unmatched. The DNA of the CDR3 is TGTGCCAGCTCCCGGGGGACTAGCGGGAGAAGGAGTGGCAATGAGCAGTTCTTC. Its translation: CASSRGTSGRRSGNEQFF.

In DNA, the CDR3 is TGTGCCAGCAGCGGGCGGGACAGGGGAACAGATACGCAGTATTTT. Translated: CASSGRDRGTDTQYF. The genes are TRBV13 and TRBJ2-3; TRBD1 matches 10 bases. Losses at the gene ends were 5 bases for V and 3 bases for J; bases not matched to a gene: 5. The CDR3 covers 15 residues. Per the germline V gene, CDR1 is PRHDT and CDR2 is FYEKMQ (reference sequence).

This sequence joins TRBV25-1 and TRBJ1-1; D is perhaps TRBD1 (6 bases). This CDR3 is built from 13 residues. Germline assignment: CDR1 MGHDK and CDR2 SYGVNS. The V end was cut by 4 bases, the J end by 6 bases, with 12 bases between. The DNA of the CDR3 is TGTGCCAGCAGTGTCTTAGAGGGGGCTGAAGCTTTCTTT. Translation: CASSVLEGAEAFF.

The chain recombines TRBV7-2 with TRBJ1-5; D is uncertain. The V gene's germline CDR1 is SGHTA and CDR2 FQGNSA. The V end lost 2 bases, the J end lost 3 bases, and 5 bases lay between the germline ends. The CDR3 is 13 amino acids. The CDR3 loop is CASSLQNNQPQHF. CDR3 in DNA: TGTGCCAGCAGCTTACAGAACAATCAGCCCCAGCATTTT.

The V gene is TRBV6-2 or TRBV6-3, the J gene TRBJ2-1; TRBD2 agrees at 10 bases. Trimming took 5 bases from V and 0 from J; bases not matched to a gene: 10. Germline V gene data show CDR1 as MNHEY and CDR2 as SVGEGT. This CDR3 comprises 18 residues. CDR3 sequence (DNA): TGTGCCAGCAGTCCCTCCGGGACTAGCGATAGCTCCTACAATGAGCAGTTCTTC. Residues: CASSPSGTSDSSYNEQFF.

CDR3 residues: CASSPEDYRASYEQYF. The CDR3 coding sequence is TGTGCCAGCAGCCCAGAGGATTACAGGGCCTCCTACGAGCAGTACTTC. This chain links TRBV9 with TRBJ2-7, with a tentative D call TRBD1 (6 bases). Trimming left V 4 bases short and J 0 bases short, with 17 bases between. The CDR3 spans 16 residues. CDR1 and CDR2 (germline): SGDLS, YYNGEE.

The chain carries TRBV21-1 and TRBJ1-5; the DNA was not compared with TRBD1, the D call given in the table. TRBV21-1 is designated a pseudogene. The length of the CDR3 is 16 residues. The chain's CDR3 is CASSTRTDFSNQPQHF. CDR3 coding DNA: TGTGCCAGCAGCACTCGGACAGATTTTTCCAATCAGCCCCAGCATTTT.

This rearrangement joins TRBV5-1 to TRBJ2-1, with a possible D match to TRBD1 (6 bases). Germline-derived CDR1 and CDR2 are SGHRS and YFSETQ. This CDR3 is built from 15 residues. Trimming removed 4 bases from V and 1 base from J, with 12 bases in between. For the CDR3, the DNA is TGCGCCAGCAGCCAGGGGTTAGCGTCCTACAATGAGCAGTTCTTC. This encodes CASSQGLASYNEQFF.

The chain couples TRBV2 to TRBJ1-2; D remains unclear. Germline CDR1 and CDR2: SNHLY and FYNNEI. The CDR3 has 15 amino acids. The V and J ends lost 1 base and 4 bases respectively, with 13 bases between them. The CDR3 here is CASSEGSAMIYGYTF. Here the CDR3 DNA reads TGTGCCAGCAGTGAAGGGTCTGCGATGATCTATGGCTACACCTTC.

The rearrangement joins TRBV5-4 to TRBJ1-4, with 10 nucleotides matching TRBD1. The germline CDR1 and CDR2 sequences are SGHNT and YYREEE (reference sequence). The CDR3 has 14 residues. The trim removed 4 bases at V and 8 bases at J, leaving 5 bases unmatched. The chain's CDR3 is CASSRDRGAEKLFF. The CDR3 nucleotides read TGTGCCAGCAGCCGGGACAGGGGAGCCGAAAAACTGTTTTTT.

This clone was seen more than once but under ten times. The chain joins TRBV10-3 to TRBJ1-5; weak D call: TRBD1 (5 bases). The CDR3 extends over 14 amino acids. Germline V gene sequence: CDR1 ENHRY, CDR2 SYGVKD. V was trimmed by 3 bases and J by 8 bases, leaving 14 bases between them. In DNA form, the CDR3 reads TGTGCCATCAGTGACGGGCAGGGTTTAGAGCCCCAGCATTTT. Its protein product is CAISDGQGLEPQHF.

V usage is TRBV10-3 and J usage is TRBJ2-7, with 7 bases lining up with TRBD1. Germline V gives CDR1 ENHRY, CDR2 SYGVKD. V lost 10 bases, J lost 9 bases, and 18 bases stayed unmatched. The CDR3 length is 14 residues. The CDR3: CATDHSGTAKGQYF. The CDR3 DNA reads TGTGCCACTGACCATTCCGGGACAGCAAAAGGGCAGTACTTC.

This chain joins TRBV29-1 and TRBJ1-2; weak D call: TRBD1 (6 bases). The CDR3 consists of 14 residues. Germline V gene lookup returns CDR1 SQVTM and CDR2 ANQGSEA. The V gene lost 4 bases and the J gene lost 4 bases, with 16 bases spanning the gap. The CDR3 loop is CSVVEQGPTYGYTF. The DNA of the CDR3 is TGCAGCGTTGTAGAACAGGGTCCCACCTATGGCTACACCTTC.

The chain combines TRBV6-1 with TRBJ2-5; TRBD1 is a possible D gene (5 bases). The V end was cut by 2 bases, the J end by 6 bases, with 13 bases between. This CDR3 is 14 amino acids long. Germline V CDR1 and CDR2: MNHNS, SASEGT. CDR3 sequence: CASSERGWSKTQYF. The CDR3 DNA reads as TGTGCCAGCAGTGAAAGGGGATGGTCGAAGACCCAGTACTTC.

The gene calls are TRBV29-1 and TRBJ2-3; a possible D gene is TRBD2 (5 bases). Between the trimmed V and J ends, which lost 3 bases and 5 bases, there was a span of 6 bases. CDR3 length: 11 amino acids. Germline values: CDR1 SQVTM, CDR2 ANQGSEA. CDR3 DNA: TGCAGCGTTGAGAGCGGAGATACGCAGTATTTT. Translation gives CSVESGDTQYF.

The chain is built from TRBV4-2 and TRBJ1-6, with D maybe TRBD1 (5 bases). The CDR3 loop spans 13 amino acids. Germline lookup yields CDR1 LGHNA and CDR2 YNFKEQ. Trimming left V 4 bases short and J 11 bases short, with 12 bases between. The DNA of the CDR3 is TGTGCCAGCAGCCTGGGGGAGGGGCCACCCCTCCACTTT. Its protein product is CASSLGEGPPLHF.

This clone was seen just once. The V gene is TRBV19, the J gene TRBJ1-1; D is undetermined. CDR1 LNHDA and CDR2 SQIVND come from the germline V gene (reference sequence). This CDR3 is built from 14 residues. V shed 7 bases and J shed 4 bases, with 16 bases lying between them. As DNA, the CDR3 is TGTGCCAGTACCCCCACGGGGAGAGGCACTGAAGCTTTCTTT. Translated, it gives CASTPTGRGTEAFF.

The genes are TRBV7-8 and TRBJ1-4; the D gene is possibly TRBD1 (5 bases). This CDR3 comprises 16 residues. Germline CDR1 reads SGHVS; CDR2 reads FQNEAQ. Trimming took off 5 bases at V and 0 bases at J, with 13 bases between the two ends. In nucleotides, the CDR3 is TGTGCCAGCAGCAAAAGGACATTCACAACTAATGAAAAACTGTTTTTT. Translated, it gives CASSKRTFTTNEKLFF.

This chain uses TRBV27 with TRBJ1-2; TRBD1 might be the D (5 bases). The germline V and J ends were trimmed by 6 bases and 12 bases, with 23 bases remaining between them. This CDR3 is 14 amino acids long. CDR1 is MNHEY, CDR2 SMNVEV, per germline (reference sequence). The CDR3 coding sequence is TGTGCCAGCAGCCCCCTGCTGGAACAGGCCGTCCACACCTTC. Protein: CASSPLLEQAVHTF.

CDR3 nucleotide sequence: TGTGCCAGCAGCTTGGCCGGGACAGGCTCTGCTGAGCAGTTCTTC. Protein sequence: CASSLAGTGSAEQFF. The rearrangement links TRBV5-4 to TRBJ2-1; TRBD1 matches 8 bases. The germline gives CDR1 SGHNT, CDR2 YYREEE (reference sequence). V shed 0 bases and J 9 bases; nucleotides not matched to a gene: 8. The CDR3 extends over 15 amino acids.

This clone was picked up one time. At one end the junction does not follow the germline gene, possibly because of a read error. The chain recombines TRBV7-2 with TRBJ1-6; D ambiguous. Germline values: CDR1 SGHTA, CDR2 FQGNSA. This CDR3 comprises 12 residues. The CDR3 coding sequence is TGTGCCAGCACCTTATCCGATTCACCCCTCCACTTT. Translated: CASTLSDSPLHF.

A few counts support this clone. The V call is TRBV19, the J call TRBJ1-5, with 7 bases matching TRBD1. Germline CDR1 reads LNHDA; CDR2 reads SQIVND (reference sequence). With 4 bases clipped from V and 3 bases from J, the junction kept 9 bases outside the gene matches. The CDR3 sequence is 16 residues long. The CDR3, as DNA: TGTGCCAGTAGTAACCACGGGACAGCCCTCAATCAGCCCCAGCATTTT. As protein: CASSNHGTALNQPQHF.

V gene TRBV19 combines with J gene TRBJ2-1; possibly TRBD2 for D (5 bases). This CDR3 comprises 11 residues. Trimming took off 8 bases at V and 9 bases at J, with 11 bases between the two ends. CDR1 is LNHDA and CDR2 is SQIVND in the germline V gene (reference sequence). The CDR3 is CASGRSGEQFF. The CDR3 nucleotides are TGTGCCAGTGGGAGAAGCGGTGAGCAGTTCTTC.

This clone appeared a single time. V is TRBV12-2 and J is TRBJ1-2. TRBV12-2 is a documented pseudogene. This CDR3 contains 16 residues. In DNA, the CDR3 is TGTGCAAGTCGCTTAGTCCTTGGGGGGGCTGCGCGAGGCTACACCTTC. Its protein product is CASRLVLGGAARGYTF.

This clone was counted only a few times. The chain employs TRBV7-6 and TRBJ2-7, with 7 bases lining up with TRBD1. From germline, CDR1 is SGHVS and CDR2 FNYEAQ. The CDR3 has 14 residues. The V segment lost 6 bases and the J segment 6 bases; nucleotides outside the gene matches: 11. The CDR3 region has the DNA TGTGCCAGCAGTTACCGGGACAGAAGGAGCGAGCAGTACTTC. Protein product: CASSYRDRRSEQYF. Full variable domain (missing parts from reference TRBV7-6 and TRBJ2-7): GAGVSQSPRYKVTKRGQDVALRCDPISGHVSLYWYRQALGQGPEFLTYFNYEAQQDKSGLPNDRFSAERPEGSISTLTIQRTEQRDSAMYRCASSYRDRRSEQYFGPGTRLTVT.

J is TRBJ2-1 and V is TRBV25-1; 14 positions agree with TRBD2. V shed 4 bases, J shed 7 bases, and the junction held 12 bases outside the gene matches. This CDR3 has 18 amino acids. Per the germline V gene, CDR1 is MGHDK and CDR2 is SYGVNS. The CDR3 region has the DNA TGTGCCAGCAGTGCCCTGGGACTAGCGGGAGTTGTGGGGAATGAGCAGTTCTTC. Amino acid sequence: CASSALGLAGVVGNEQFF.

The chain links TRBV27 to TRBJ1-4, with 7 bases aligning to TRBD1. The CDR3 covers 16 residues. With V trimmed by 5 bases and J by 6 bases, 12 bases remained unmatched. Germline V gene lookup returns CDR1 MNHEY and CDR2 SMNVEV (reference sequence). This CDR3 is CASSRRQGGNDEKLFF. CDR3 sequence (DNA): TGTGCCAGCAGTCGGCGGCAGGGGGGCAACGATGAAAAACTGTTTTTT.

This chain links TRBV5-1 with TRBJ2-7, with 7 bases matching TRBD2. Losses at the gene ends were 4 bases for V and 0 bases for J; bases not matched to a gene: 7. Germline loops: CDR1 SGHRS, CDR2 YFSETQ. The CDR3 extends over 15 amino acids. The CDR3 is CASSRLGGDSYEQYF. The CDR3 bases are TGCGCCAGCAGCCGGTTGGGAGGGGACTCCTACGAGCAGTACTTC.